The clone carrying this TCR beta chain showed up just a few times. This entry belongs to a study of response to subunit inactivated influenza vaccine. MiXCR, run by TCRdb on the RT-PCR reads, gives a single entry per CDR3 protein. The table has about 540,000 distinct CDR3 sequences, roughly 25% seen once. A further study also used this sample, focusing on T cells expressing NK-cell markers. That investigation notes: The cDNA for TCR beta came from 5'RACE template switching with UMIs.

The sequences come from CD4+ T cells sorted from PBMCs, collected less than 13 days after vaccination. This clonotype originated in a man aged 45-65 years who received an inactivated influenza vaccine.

CDR3 residues: CASSFGTGDNQPQHF. The CDR3 DNA reads TGTGCCAGCAGCTTCGGGACAGGGGATAATCAGCCCCAGCATTTT. The chain employs TRBV11-2 and TRBJ1-5, with 10 bases lining up with TRBD1. V shed 3 bases and J 4 bases; nucleotides not matched to a gene: 3. This CDR3 region has 15 residues. Germline CDR1 and CDR2: SGHAT and FQNNGV. Filled out from reference TRBV11-2 and TRBJ1-5, the complete variable domain reads EAGVAQSPRYKIIEKRQSVAFWCNPISGHATLYWYQQILGQGPKLLIQFQNNGVVDDSQLPKDRFSAERLKGVDSTLKIQPAKLEDSAVYLCASSFGTGDNQPQHFGDGTRLSIL.